This T cell receptor (beta chain) was retrieved from a study of T cells in Graves' hyperthyroidism and ophthalmopathy. It was RNA transcripts that yielded the amplified TCR beta CDR3 regions. HTBI primers were the set used in a first-round RT-PCR of the TCR CDR3. A single record per CDR3 protein comes from TCRdb applying MiXCR to the multiplex PCR reads. The sample holds approximately 690,000 distinct CDR3 sequences, around 21% seen once. The CDR3 consists of 18 residues. Trimming shortened V by 6 bases and J by 1 base, and 24 bases separated the two germline ends. Germline-derived CDR1 and CDR2 are MDHEN and SYDVKM. At least ten counts were recorded for this clonotype.

This receptor was taken from a man aged 25-40 years with Graves' ophthalmopathy. Sequenced: blood. The V call is TRBV28, the J call TRBJ1-1; perhaps TRBD1 as D (6 bases). CDR3 residues: CASRPYGTFGISNTEAFF. CDR3 in DNA: TGTGCCAGCAGACCTTACGGGACATTTGGAATTTCGAACACTGAAGCTTTCTTT. Variable domain in full (rest from reference TRBV28 and TRBJ1-1): DVKVTQSSRYLVKRTGEKVFLECVQDMDHENMFWYRQDPGLGLRLIYFSYDVKMKEKGDIPEGYSVSREKKERFSLILESASTNQTSMYLCASRPYGTFGISNTEAFFGQGTRLTVV.